Each of the 5 T cell receptor beta chains below was sequenced from the same sample in a study of control samples from healthy donors and cancer patients. Generated by immunoSEQ multiplex PCR, the TCRdb table keeps only in-frame clones and is missing some. The profile shows around 52,000 clones, 75% to 95% of them singletons. The sequencing sample was made of PBMCs. Receptor source: a man in his thirties or forties with colorectal cancer.

The CDR3 nucleotides read TGTGCCAGCAGCCCCGGGACGGTGAACACTGAAGCTTTCTTT. It codes for CASSPGTVNTEAFF. The gene calls are TRBV5-4 and TRBJ1-1; D is possibly TRBD1 (5 bases). CDR3 length: 14 residues. CDR1 is SGHNT, CDR2 YYREEE, per germline (reference sequence). V was cut by 4 bases and J by 0 bases, with 10 bases left in between.

This rearrangement joins TRBV4-1 to TRBJ1-2, with D hard to call. In germline, CDR1 is MGHRA, CDR2 YSYEKL. V shed 0 bases and J shed 2 bases, with 7 bases lying between them. The CDR3 is made up of 14 amino acids. The CDR3 region is CASSQDMGNYGYTF. The CDR3 coding sequence is TGCGCCAGCAGCCAAGATATGGGAAACTATGGCTACACCTTC.

The gene calls are TRBV11-2 and TRBJ1-1; tentatively, D is TRBD1 (6 bases). Trimming removed 5 bases from V and 5 bases from J, with 21 bases in between. Germline-derived CDR1 and CDR2 are SGHAT and FQNNGV. This CDR3 is 16 amino acids long. Written as DNA, the CDR3 is TGTGCCAGCAGCCTTACCGGCAAGGGGGATGTAACTGAAGCTTTCTTT. As protein: CASSLTGKGDVTEAFF.

The V gene is TRBV6-5, the J gene TRBJ1-4; D is unclear. This CDR3 region has 15 residues. V was pared by 5 bases and J by 0 bases, with 10 bases between. Germline V gives CDR1 MNHEY, CDR2 SVGAGI. CDR3 sequence (DNA): TGTGCCAGCAGTCCGGGTAGGGCAACTAATGAAAAACTGTTTTTT. Amino acid sequence: CASSPGRATNEKLFF.

The rearrangement joins TRBV6-1 to TRBJ2-3, with 10 bases fitting TRBD2. Looked up from germline, CDR1 is MNHNS and CDR2 is SASEGT. Trimming took 7 bases from V and 4 from J; bases not matched to a gene: 8. The CDR3 totals 15 residues. CDR3 sequence: CASTDQRGGPDTQYF. The CDR3 coding sequence is TGTGCCAGCACCGACCAGCGGGGGGGCCCAGATACGCAGTATTTT.